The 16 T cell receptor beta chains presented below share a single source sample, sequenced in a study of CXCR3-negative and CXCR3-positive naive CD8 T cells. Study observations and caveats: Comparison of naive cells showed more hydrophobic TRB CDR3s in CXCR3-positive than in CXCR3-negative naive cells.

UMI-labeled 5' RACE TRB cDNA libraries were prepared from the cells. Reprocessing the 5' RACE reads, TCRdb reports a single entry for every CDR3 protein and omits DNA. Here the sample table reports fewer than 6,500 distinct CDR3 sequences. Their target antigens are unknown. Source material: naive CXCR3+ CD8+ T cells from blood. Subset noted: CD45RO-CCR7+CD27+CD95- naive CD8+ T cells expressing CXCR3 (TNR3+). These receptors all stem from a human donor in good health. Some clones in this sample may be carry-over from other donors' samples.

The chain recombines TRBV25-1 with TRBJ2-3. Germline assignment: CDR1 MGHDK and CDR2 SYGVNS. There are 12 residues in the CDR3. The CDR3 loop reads CASFRGTDTQYF.

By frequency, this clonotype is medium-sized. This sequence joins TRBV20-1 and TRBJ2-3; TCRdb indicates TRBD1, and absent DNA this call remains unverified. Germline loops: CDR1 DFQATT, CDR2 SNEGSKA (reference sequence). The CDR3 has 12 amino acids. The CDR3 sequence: CSADRGTDTQYF.

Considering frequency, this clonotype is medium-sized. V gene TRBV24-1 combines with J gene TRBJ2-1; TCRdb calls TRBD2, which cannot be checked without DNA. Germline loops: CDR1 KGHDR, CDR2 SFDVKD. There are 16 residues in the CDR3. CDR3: CATSDQRTSPGYEQFF.

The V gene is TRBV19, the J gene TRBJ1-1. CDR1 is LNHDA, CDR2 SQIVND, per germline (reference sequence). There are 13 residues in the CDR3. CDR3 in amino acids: CAVQADVNTEAFF.

CDR3 protein: CSVGPQTYEQYF. This chain joins TRBV29-1 and TRBJ2-7; the TCRdb D gene call, TRBD1, has no DNA to confirm it. There are 12 residues in the CDR3. Germline CDR1 is SQVTM and CDR2 is ANQGSEA.

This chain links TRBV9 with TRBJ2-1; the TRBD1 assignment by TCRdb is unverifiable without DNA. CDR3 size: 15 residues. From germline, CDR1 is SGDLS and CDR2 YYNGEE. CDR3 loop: CASSVGQGAYNEQFF.

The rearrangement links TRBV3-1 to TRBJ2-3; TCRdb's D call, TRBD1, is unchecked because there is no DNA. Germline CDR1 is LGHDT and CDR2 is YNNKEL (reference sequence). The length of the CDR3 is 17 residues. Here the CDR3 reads CASSHPQGMAGRRTQYF.

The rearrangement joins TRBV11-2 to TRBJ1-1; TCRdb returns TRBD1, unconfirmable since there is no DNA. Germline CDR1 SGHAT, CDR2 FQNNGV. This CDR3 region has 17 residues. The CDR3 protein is CASSLVGPRATNTEAFF.

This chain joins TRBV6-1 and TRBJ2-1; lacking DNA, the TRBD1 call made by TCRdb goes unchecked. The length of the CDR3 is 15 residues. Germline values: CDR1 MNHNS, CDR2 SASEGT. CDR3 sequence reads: CASSGQGLSYNEQFF.

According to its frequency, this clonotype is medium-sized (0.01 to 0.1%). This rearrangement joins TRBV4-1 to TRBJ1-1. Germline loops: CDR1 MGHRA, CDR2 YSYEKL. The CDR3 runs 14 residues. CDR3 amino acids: CASSQMTGNTEAFF.

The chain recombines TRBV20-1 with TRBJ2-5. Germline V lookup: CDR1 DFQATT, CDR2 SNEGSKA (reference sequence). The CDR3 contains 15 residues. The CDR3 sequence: CSARDGGTLGETQYF.

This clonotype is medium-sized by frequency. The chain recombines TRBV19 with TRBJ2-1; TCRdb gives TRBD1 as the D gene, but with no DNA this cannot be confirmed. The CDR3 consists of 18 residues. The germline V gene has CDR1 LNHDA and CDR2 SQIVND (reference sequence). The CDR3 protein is CASDPGQPGRTSYNEQFF.

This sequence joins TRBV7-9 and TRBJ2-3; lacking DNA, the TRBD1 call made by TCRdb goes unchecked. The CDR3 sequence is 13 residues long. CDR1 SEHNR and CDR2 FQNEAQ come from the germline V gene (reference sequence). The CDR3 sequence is CASSTGTRDTQYF.

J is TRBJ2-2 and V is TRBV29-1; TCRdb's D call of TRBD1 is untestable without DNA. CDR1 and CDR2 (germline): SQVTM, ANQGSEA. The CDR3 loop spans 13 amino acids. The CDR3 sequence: CSVVGQTVRELFF.

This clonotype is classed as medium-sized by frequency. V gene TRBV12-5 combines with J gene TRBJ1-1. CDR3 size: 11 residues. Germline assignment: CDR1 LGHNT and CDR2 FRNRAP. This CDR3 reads CASGPQQEAFF.

The chain's CDR3 is CSVGNSTGTYEQYF. The chain joins TRBV29-1 to TRBJ2-7; the D call of TRBD1 rests on TCRdb alone, since no DNA is present to check it. The CDR3 runs to 14 residues. Germline lookup yields CDR1 SQVTM and CDR2 ANQGSEA.